The rows below give T cell receptor beta chains drawn from one sample of a study of early stage breast cancer tumors. Sequencing used immunoSEQ multiplex PCR; TCRdb keeps in-frame clones, though not all of them. The table includes 50,000 to 65,000 clones, 60% to 85% detected once. The sequencing input was blood. Source of these receptors: a person aged 30 to 40 with breast cancer. Each CDR3 is given with its conserved first and last residue. A D gene is named only where the DNA matches it firmly. The listing skips clone size in some rows; elsewhere it reads once, few, many or a size class.

V gene: TRBV5-6; D gene: TRBD2; clone size: -; J gene: TRBJ2-7; CDR3 protein: CASSLAPGLAGISYEQYF; CDR3 DNA: TGTGCCAGCAGCTTGGCCCCGGGACTAGCGGGGATATCCTACGAGCAGTACTTC
V gene: TRBV7-9; D gene: TRBD1; clone size: -; J gene: TRBJ1-1; CDR3 protein: CASSSGQGNTEAFF; CDR3 DNA: TGTGCCAGCAGCTCGGGACAGGGCAACACTGAAGCTTTCTTT
V gene: TRBV6-1; D gene: -; clone size: few; J gene: TRBJ2-7; CDR3 protein: CASSATGYEQYF; CDR3 DNA: TGTGCCAGCAGTGCGACCGGCTACGAGCAGTACTTC
V gene: TRBV28; D gene: -; clone size: -; J gene: TRBJ2-3; CDR3 protein: CASSLGSTDTQYF; CDR3 DNA: TGTGCCAGCAGTCTCGGATCAACAGATACGCAGTATTTT
V gene: TRBV4-1; D gene: TRBD2; clone size: -; J gene: TRBJ2-1; CDR3 protein: CASSHRLAGVTRGFYNEQFF; CDR3 DNA: TGCGCCAGCAGCCACCGACTAGCGGGAGTAACAAGGGGGTTCTACAATGAGCAGTTCTTC
V gene: TRBV2; D gene: -; clone size: -; J gene: TRBJ1-2; CDR3 protein: CASTDGDPGYTF; CDR3 DNA: TGTGCCAGCACCGACGGAGATCCTGGCTACACCTTC
V gene: TRBV5-1; D gene: TRBD1; clone size: -; J gene: TRBJ1-1; CDR3 protein: CASSFTQGFEAFF; CDR3 DNA: TGCGCCAGCAGCTTTACACAGGGGTTTGAAGCTTTCTTT
V gene: TRBV4-1; D gene: -; clone size: -; J gene: TRBJ2-1; CDR3 protein: CASSQDEGGWQFF; CDR3 DNA: TGCGCCAGCAGCCAAGATGAGGGGGGTTGGCAGTTCTTC
V gene: TRBV5-4; D gene: TRBD2; clone size: -; J gene: TRBJ2-1; CDR3 protein: CASSLGLAGGLTIYNEQFF; CDR3 DNA: TGTGCCAGCAGCTTGGGACTAGCGGGAGGTTTGACGATATACAATGAGCAGTTCTTC
V gene: TRBV19; D gene: TRBD2; clone size: few; J gene: TRBJ2-7; CDR3 protein: CASSGTSGLYEQYF; CDR3 DNA: TGTGCCAGTAGCGGGACTAGCGGGCTCTACGAGCAGTACTTC
V gene: TRBV30; D gene: -; clone size: few; J gene: TRBJ1-4; CDR3 protein: CAWSGQNGNEKLFF; CDR3 DNA: TGTGCCTGGAGCGGTCAAAATGGGAATGAAAAACTGTTTTTT
V gene: TRBV6-5; D gene: TRBD1; clone size: -; J gene: TRBJ1-1; CDR3 protein: CASRQHRGGTEAFF; CDR3 DNA: TGTGCCAGCAGGCAGCACAGGGGGGGGACTGAAGCTTTCTTT
V gene: TRBV10-2; D gene: -; clone size: -; J gene: TRBJ1-1; CDR3 protein: CASSARQRNTEAFF; CDR3 DNA: TGCGCCAGCAGTGCCAGGCAGAGGAACACTGAAGCTTTCTTT
V gene: TRBV5-4; D gene: -; clone size: -; J gene: TRBJ1-1; CDR3 protein: CASSVKTGNTEAFF; CDR3 DNA: TGTGCCAGCAGCGTAAAGACAGGGAACACTGAAGCTTTCTTT
V gene: TRBV5-6; D gene: -; clone size: -; J gene: TRBJ1-6; CDR3 protein: CASSLASGWGPLHF; CDR3 DNA: TGTGCCAGCAGCTTGGCCTCTGGATGGGGACCCCTCCACTTT
V gene: TRBV2; D gene: -; clone size: -; J gene: TRBJ1-1; CDR3 protein: CASRRDMNTEAFF; CDR3 DNA: TGTGCCAGCAGAAGGGACATGAACACTGAAGCTTTCTTT
V gene: TRBV11-3; D gene: -; clone size: -; J gene: TRBJ2-1; CDR3 protein: CASSSGLTRGEQFF; CDR3 DNA: TGTGCCAGCAGCTCCGGACTCACCCGTGGTGAGCAGTTCTTC
V gene: TRBV5-6; D gene: -; clone size: -; J gene: TRBJ2-7; CDR3 protein: CASSLKGLTYEQYF; CDR3 DNA: TGTGCCAGCAGCTTGAAAGGACTTACCTACGAGCAGTACTTC
V gene: TRBV7-2; D gene: -; clone size: -; J gene: TRBJ2-7; CDR3 protein: CASSLDVSRYEQYF; CDR3 DNA: TGTGCCAGCAGCCTTGACGTTAGCAGATACGAGCAGTACTTC
V gene: TRBV19; D gene: -; clone size: -; J gene: TRBJ2-3; CDR3 protein: CASSIGETSSTDTQYF; CDR3 DNA: TGTGCCAGTAGTATCGGGGAGACCTCTAGCACAGATACGCAGTATTTT
V gene: TRBV30; D gene: -; clone size: once; J gene: TRBJ1-2; CDR3 protein: CAWSGPPGTF; CDR3 DNA: TGTGCCTGGAGTGGACCTCCAGGAACCTTC
V gene: TRBV27; D gene: -; clone size: -; J gene: TRBJ1-1; CDR3 protein: CASSYNGRDAFF; CDR3 DNA: TGTGCCAGCAGTTATAACGGTAGAGACGCTTTCTTT
V gene: TRBV6-5; D gene: -; clone size: -; J gene: TRBJ2-2; CDR3 protein: CASSRGSRRRGELFF; CDR3 DNA: TGTGCCAGCAGCCGAGGGTCGCGACGGAGGGGGGAGCTGTTTTTT
V gene: TRBV19; D gene: -; clone size: -; J gene: TRBJ1-1; CDR3 protein: CASSIAGQMNTEAFF; CDR3 DNA: TGTGCCAGTAGTATCGCAGGACAGATGAACACTGAAGCTTTCTTT
V gene: TRBV14; D gene: -; clone size: -; J gene: TRBJ1-2; CDR3 protein: CASSQDRTTPSYGYTF; CDR3 DNA: TGTGCCAGCAGCCAAGATCGGACGACTCCCAGCTATGGCTACACCTTC
V gene: TRBV2; D gene: -; clone size: -; J gene: TRBJ1-2; CDR3 protein: CASSEGQALGYTF; CDR3 DNA: TGTGCCAGCAGTGAAGGGCAGGCACTGGGCTACACCTTC
V gene: TRBV27; D gene: -; clone size: once; J gene: TRBJ2-1; CDR3 protein: CASSSRTAAEQFF; CDR3 DNA: TGTGCCAGCAGTTCAAGGACAGCTGCTGAGCAGTTCTTC
V gene: TRBV2; D gene: -; clone size: -; J gene: TRBJ1-2; CDR3 protein: CASSELRAAINYGYTF; CDR3 DNA: TGTGCCAGCAGTGAACTTCGGGCAGCGATTAACTATGGCTACACCTTC
V gene: TRBV6-1; D gene: -; clone size: -; J gene: TRBJ1-1; CDR3 protein: CASSEIRGGKTEAFF; CDR3 DNA: TGTGCCAGCAGTGAGATCAGGGGTGGTAAAACTGAAGCTTTCTTT
V gene: TRBV6-5; D gene: -; clone size: -; J gene: TRBJ2-2; CDR3 protein: CASQQFRDTGELFF; CDR3 DNA: TGTGCCAGCCAACAGTTCCGCGACACCGGGGAGCTGTTTTTT
V gene: TRBV15; D gene: TRBD1; clone size: -; J gene: TRBJ1-2; CDR3 protein: CATSRDVTGDHGYTF; CDR3 DNA: TGTGCCACCAGCAGAGATGTCACAGGGGATCACGGCTACACCTTC
V gene: TRBV15; D gene: -; clone size: -; J gene: TRBJ1-3; CDR3 protein: CATSRDFESLRNTIYF; CDR3 DNA: TGTGCCACCAGCAGAGATTTTGAGTCCTTGAGAAACACCATATATTTT
V gene: TRBV6-6; D gene: -; clone size: -; J gene: TRBJ2-7; CDR3 protein: CASSYQRVVYEQYF; CDR3 DNA: TGTGCCAGCAGTTACCAGCGGGTGGTCTACGAGCAGTACTTC
V gene: TRBV5-1; D gene: TRBD2; clone size: -; J gene: TRBJ2-1; CDR3 protein: CASRLTSGNNEQFF; CDR3 DNA: TGCGCCAGCAGGTTGACTAGCGGGAACAATGAGCAGTTCTTC
V gene: TRBV25-1; D gene: TRBD2; clone size: -; J gene: TRBJ2-3; CDR3 protein: CASSEGLAGRDTQYF; CDR3 DNA: TGTGCCAGCAGTGAGGGACTAGCGGGGAGGGATACGCAGTATTTT
V gene: TRBV5-4; D gene: TRBD1; clone size: -; J gene: TRBJ2-7; CDR3 protein: CASSKDRGPYEQYF; CDR3 DNA: TGTGCCAGCAGCAAGGACAGGGGGCCCTACGAGCAGTACTTC
V gene: TRBV2; D gene: -; clone size: -; J gene: TRBJ1-1; CDR3 protein: CASTADSMNTEAFF; CDR3 DNA: TGTGCCAGCACCGCCGACAGTATGAACACTGAAGCTTTCTTT
V gene: TRBV19; D gene: -; clone size: -; J gene: TRBJ2-6; CDR3 protein: CASSAQSISGANVLTF; CDR3 DNA: TGTGCCAGTAGTGCACAGTCGATCTCTGGGGCCAACGTCCTGACTTTC
V gene: TRBV7-8; D gene: TRBD1; clone size: -; J gene: TRBJ1-2; CDR3 protein: CASSLRGQNYGYTF; CDR3 DNA: TGTGCCAGCAGCTTACGGGGACAGAACTATGGCTACACCTTC
V gene: TRBV7-2; D gene: -; clone size: -; J gene: TRBJ2-5; CDR3 protein: CASSLIGQETQYF; CDR3 DNA: TGTGCCAGCAGCTTAATCGGCCAAGAGACCCAGTACTTC
V gene: TRBV4-2; D gene: -; clone size: few; J gene: TRBJ1-1; CDR3 protein: CASSQERYLEAFF; CDR3 DNA: TGTGCCAGCAGCCAAGAACGGTACCTAGAAGCTTTCTTT